Listed here are 19 T cell receptor beta chains from one sample, sequenced in a study of human T cells and chemical hapten exposure. TCRdb reprocessed the RACE reads via MiXCR and lists one record per CDR3 protein. This table holds around 71,000 distinct CDR3 sequences, 9.8% found once. Regarding time point: patch test 1, 2 weeks after DPC sensitization. This sample's treatment: therapeutic diphenylcyclopropenone sensitization with weekly scalp DPC. Sequenced here: whole blood, sampled in connection with sensitization to the hapten diphenylcyclopropenone (DPC). The source of these receptors is a middle-aged woman with alopecia areata. Some clones in this sample may be carry-over from other donors' samples.

There are many counts of this clonotype. The chain employs TRBV5-5 and TRBJ1-2; TRBD1 is a possible D gene (5 bases). The V end lost 1 base, the J end lost 6 bases, and 28 bases lay between the germline ends. Germline V gene data show CDR1 as SGHKS and CDR2 as YYEKEE (reference sequence). The CDR3 length is 19 residues. The CDR3 loop is CASSLPSWGGEIREDGYTF. For the CDR3, the DNA is TGTGCCAGCAGCTTGCCCTCTTGGGGGGGTGAAATTAGGGAGGATGGCTACACCTTC.

V gene TRBV20-1 combines with J gene TRBJ2-6; 7 bases match TRBD2. This CDR3 is 15 amino acids long. Germline V gene data show CDR1 as DFQATT and CDR2 as SNEGSKA (reference sequence). The ends lost 5 bases at V and 2 bases at J; junction bases unmatched: 6. CDR3 in amino acids: CSAPGSGTGANVLTF. In DNA form, the CDR3 reads TGCAGTGCTCCCGGGAGCGGGACTGGGGCCAACGTCCTGACTTTC.

Ten or more counts support this clonotype. This chain links TRBV12-3 or TRBV12-4 with TRBJ2-5; possible D gene TRBD2, 6 bases. V shed 5 bases and J shed 4 bases, with 20 bases lying between them. CDR3 size: 16 residues. CDR3 protein: CASSPLGGVTGETQYF. The DNA of the CDR3 is TGTGCCAGCAGTCCGTTGGGCGGGGTCACCGGAGAGACCCAGTACTTC.

At least ten counts were recorded for this clonotype. The gene calls are TRBV7-2 and TRBJ2-5; TRBD2 is a possible D gene (6 bases). V dropped 5 bases and J dropped 2 bases, with 12 bases sitting between them. Per germline, CDR1 SGHTA and CDR2 FQGNSA. This CDR3 has 14 residues. The CDR3 region has the DNA TGTGCCAGCAGCCCAGGGACTCTGCAAGAGACCCAGTACTTC. Residues: CASSPGTLQETQYF.

This clonotype came up many times. At one boundary the junction diverges from the germline segment, which might be a read error. The V gene is TRBV4-3, the J gene TRBJ1-2; D is unclear. This CDR3 has 15 amino acids. Germline CDR1 LGHNA, CDR2 YSLEER. CDR3 residues: CASSQMAGEGYGYSF. As DNA, the CDR3 is TGCGCCAGCAGCCAAATGGCCGGCGAGGGCTATGGCTACAGCTTC.

A few counts support this clonotype. The chain has TRBV18 and TRBJ2-3; D ambiguous. Germline assignment: CDR1 KGHSH and CDR2 LQKENI. Trimming left V 3 bases short and J 0 bases short, with 7 bases between. The CDR3 is 14 residues long. The CDR3 is CASSPLDSTDTQYF. The CDR3 nucleotides are TGTGCCAGCTCACCTCTTGACAGCACAGATACGCAGTATTTT.

Turning to this clonotype: This clone may be a read error of a much larger clone one base away. J is TRBJ1-5 and V is TRBV30; perhaps TRBD1 as D (5 bases). The germline gives CDR1 GTSNPN, CDR2 SVGIG (reference sequence). There are 15 residues in the CDR3. Trimming pared 0 bases from V and 2 bases from J, leaving 11 bases between. The CDR3 region is CAWSVRRGGNQPQHF. DNA of the CDR3: TGTGCCTGGAGTGTACGAAGGGGAGGCAATCAGCCCCAGCATTTT. Together with reference TRBV30 and TRBJ1-5, the CDR3 gives the full variable domain: SQTIHQWPATLVQPVGSPLSLECTVEGTSNPNLYWYRQAAGRGLQLLFYSVGIGQISSEVPQNLSASRPQDRQFILSSKKLLLSDSGFYLCAWSVRRGGNQPQHFGDGTRLSIL.

With respect to this clonotype: With a much larger clone just one base away, this may be a read error. The rearrangement joins TRBV12-3 or TRBV12-4 to TRBJ1-4; the D is unclear. The CDR3 spans 13 residues. CDR3 coding DNA: TGTGTCAGCAGTAGGGAAGCTAATGAAAAACTGTTTTTT. Translated, it gives CVSSREANEKLFF.

This clonotype has a handful of counts. The rearrangement links TRBV18 to TRBJ1-1; 8 positions agree with TRBD1. Germline V gene sequence: CDR1 KGHSH, CDR2 LQKENI. V lost 5 bases to trimming and J lost 7 bases; unmatched junction nucleotides: 6. This CDR3 is built from 13 residues. In DNA, the CDR3 is TGTGCCAGCTCAACCGGGACAGGCTTTGAAGCTTTCTTT. Its translation is CASSTGTGFEAFF.

This clonotype appeared a few times. Compared with germline, one end of the junction differs, possibly owing to a read error. The rearrangement uses TRBV2 and TRBJ1-2; the D gene is possibly TRBD1 (6 bases). CDR1 is SNHLY and CDR2 is FYNNEI in the germline V gene. This CDR3 region has 13 residues. Written as DNA, the CDR3 is TGTGCCAGCACTGAAAGGGGGAACTATGGCTACACCTTC. This gives the protein CASTERGNYGYTF.

This chain connects TRBV2 to TRBJ2-7; perhaps TRBD2 as D (7 bases). V was pared by 1 base and J by 2 bases, with 18 bases between. The CDR3 is made up of 17 amino acids. Germline values: CDR1 SNHLY, CDR2 FYNNEI. The CDR3 nucleotides read TGTGCCAGCAGTGAAGGGGGACCAACAGGGAGGGCCTACGAGCAGTACTTC. This gives the protein CASSEGGPTGRAYEQYF.

This clonotype occurred a few times. This chain links TRBV12-3 or TRBV12-4 with TRBJ1-1; TRBD1 matches 8 bases. CDR3 length: 14 amino acids. V shed 8 bases, J shed 2 bases, and the junction held 7 bases outside the gene matches. CDR3 residues: CASDRQGINTEAFF. For the CDR3, the DNA is TGTGCCAGCGATCGACAGGGGATTAACACTGAAGCTTTCTTT.

There are many counts of this clonotype. The genes are TRBV20-1 and TRBJ1-1, with a tentative D call TRBD1 (6 bases). With 6 bases removed from V and 3 bases from J, the gap between germline ends came to 17 bases. The CDR3 consists of 14 residues. CDR1 DFQATT and CDR2 SNEGSKA come from the germline V gene (reference sequence). CDR3 in amino acids: CSAKDSYPYTEAFF. The CDR3 DNA reads as TGCAGTGCGAAGGACAGTTACCCTTACACTGAAGCTTTCTTT.

V gene TRBV18 combines with J gene TRBJ2-5; D is perhaps TRBD1 (5 bases). This CDR3 has 13 residues. Germline CDR1 reads KGHSH; CDR2 reads LQKENI. Trimming shortened V by 8 bases and J by 7 bases, and 17 bases separated the two germline ends. CDR3 DNA sequence: TGTGCCAGCGCCCCTGGGGCAAAAGGGACCCAGTACTTC. Translated, it gives CASAPGAKGTQYF.

In its sample, this clonotype was seen a few times. In DNA form, the CDR3 reads TGTGCCAGCAGTTTTGAGGGAAAGTCACCCCTCCACTTT. It translates to CASSFEGKSPLHF. The V call is TRBV12-3 or TRBV12-4, the J call TRBJ1-6; unclear D gene. The CDR3 is 13 residues long. Trimming cost V 3 bases and J 10 bases, with 10 bases left between them.

There are many counts of this clonotype. The chain combines TRBV2 with TRBJ1-2; D gene uncertain. V was shortened by 4 bases and J by 5 bases, with 8 bases between the two germline ends. The CDR3 is 12 residues long. Germline assignment: CDR1 SNHLY and CDR2 FYNNEI. The CDR3 region has the DNA TGTGCCAGCAGTGCGCAGTATTATGGCTACACCTTC. Its protein is CASSAQYYGYTF.

Many counts were recorded for this clonotype. This chain links TRBV4-2 with TRBJ1-2, with 11 bases matching TRBD1. CDR3 length: 15 amino acids. CDR1 is LGHNA, CDR2 YNFKEQ, per germline. V dropped 4 bases and J dropped 3; count of bases not matched to a gene: 4. In DNA, the CDR3 is TGTGCCAGCAGCCCGGACAGGGGGCGCGACTATGGCTACACCTTC. This codes for CASSPDRGRDYGYTF.

This clonotype was detected a few times. The V gene is TRBV6-1, the J gene TRBJ1-5; D is possibly TRBD1 (5 bases). V lost 2 bases, J lost 5 bases, and 10 bases lay in between. This CDR3 has 14 residues. Germline V lookup: CDR1 MNHNS, CDR2 SASEGT. In DNA, the CDR3 is TGTGCCAGCAGTGAATGGGGGACGGATCAGCCCCAGCATTTT. Residues: CASSEWGTDQPQHF.

This clonotype was detected ten times or more. This sequence joins TRBV12-3 or TRBV12-4 and TRBJ2-5; 8 bases match TRBD1. After removal of 5 bases from V and 4 bases from J, the junction contained 3 bases not matched to a gene. This CDR3 has 13 amino acids. The DNA of the CDR3 is TGTGCCAGCAGTGACAGGGGAGTAGAGACCCAGTACTTC. The encoded protein is CASSDRGVETQYF.